This TCR beta chain originates from a study of blood T cell repertoires in COVID-19. The wider study: The samples span acute and convalescent COVID-19 from the United States, Italy and Spain.

The CDR3 runs to 13 residues. Germline values: CDR1 MNHEY, CDR2 SMNVEV (reference sequence). V was cut by 6 bases and J by 3 bases, with 9 bases left in between. Clones were read by immunoSEQ multiplex PCR, and TCRdb kept only the in-frame ones, dropping some. The table lists roughly 250,000 clones, around 89% of them singletons. This receptor was obtained from a woman in her thirties or forties with acute COVID-19. The chain recombines TRBV27 with TRBJ2-1, with D possibly being TRBD1 (6 bases). Sequencing input: PBMCs or T cells enriched from blood (not recorded which). CDR3 loop: CASRVQGYNEQFF. CDR3 in DNA: TGTGCCAGCAGGGTACAGGGCTACAATGAGCAGTTCTTC.